The 18 T cell receptor beta chains presented below share a single source sample, sequenced in a study of CD8 T cells in Susac syndrome (dated by TCRdb to the late 2010s). The library came from the immunoSEQ multiplex PCR assay. RNA was extracted with the RNeasy kit and roughly 0.45 to 1 ug was reverse transcribed using random hexamers. TCRdb redid the processing of the public reads, applying fastp at Q25 and MiXCR, and retained in-frame beta chains. All rows with the same CDR3 protein become a single entry with the most common DNA and genes. For this sample the table gives some 150,000 distinct CDR3 sequences, of which approximately 93% were detected only once. The ten largest clones add up to 0.07% to 0.1% of the sample. The sample comprised CD4+ T cells from PBMCs. The receptor source for this set is a human donor in good health.

The genes are TRBV20-1 and TRBJ2-7; 14 bases fit TRBD2. Germline assignment: CDR1 DFQATT and CDR2 SNEGSKA (reference sequence). The trim removed 2 bases at V and 6 bases at J, leaving 12 bases unmatched. The CDR3 runs 17 residues. The CDR3 region is CSARSTSGRALRGEQYF. In DNA, the CDR3 is TGCAGTGCTAGATCGACTAGCGGGAGGGCCCTTCGGGGCGAGCAGTACTTC.

The genes are TRBV7-9 and TRBJ2-1; 13 nucleotides align to TRBD2. Germline V lookup: CDR1 SEHNR, CDR2 FQNEAQ (reference sequence). J was trimmed by 6 bases and V by 4 bases; bases with no gene match: 3. There are 15 residues in the CDR3. In nucleotides, the CDR3 is TGTGCCAGCAGCTCGGGACTAGCGGGATTCAATGAGCAGTTCTTC. Translating it yields CASSSGLAGFNEQFF.

The chain has TRBV6-6 and TRBJ1-1; 8 nucleotides align to TRBD1. Germline V gene data show CDR1 as MNHNY and CDR2 as SVGAGI (reference sequence). The V segment lost 5 bases and the J segment 1 base; nucleotides outside the gene matches: 3. The CDR3 sequence is 14 residues long. CDR3: CASSRGQANTEAFF. CDR3 nucleotides: TGTGCCAGCAGTAGGGGACAGGCGAACACTGAAGCTTTCTTT.

The chain links TRBV5-6 to TRBJ1-1; D gene ambiguous. V was pared by 0 bases and J by 7 bases, with 7 bases between. This CDR3 region has 12 residues. Germline V lookup: CDR1 SGHDT, CDR2 YYEEEE. CDR3 sequence reads: CASSLAAGEAFF. For the CDR3, the DNA is TGTGCCAGCAGCTTGGCCGCCGGTGAAGCTTTCTTT.

The chain recombines TRBV20-1 with TRBJ2-7; no definite D call. This CDR3 region has 13 residues. Germline V gives CDR1 DFQATT, CDR2 SNEGSKA (reference sequence). V lost 1 base and J lost 3, with 10 bases in between. This CDR3 reads CSARGVNGYEQYF. The CDR3 region has the DNA TGCAGTGCTAGAGGAGTAAACGGCTACGAGCAGTACTTC.

The chain joins TRBV30 to TRBJ2-3; 7 bases fit TRBD1. This CDR3 region has 13 residues. V lost 3 bases to trimming and J lost 7 bases; unmatched junction nucleotides: 7. Germline V lookup: CDR1 GTSNPN, CDR2 SVGIG (reference sequence). The CDR3 spells CAWSPKGAHTQYF. CDR3 nucleotide sequence: TGTGCCTGGAGCCCAAAGGGGGCTCATACGCAGTATTTT.

In DNA form, the CDR3 reads TGTGCCAGTAGCCTCTCCGGGACTAGCACTCAACTCAAAAACATTCAGTACTTC. Translation gives CASSLSGTSTQLKNIQYF. The chain joins TRBV19 to TRBJ2-4; 9 nucleotides agree with TRBD2. Germline V gene lookup returns CDR1 LNHDA and CDR2 SQIVND (reference sequence). CDR3 length: 18 residues. The junction had 15 bases not matched to a gene; V was cut back by 6 bases and J by 3 bases.

The V and J genes are TRBV29-1 and TRBJ2-1, with a tentative D call TRBD2 (5 bases). V was pared by 2 bases and J by 3 bases, with 8 bases between. The CDR3 is 13 residues long. Germline lookup yields CDR1 SQVTM and CDR2 ANQGSEA. CDR3 bases: TGCAGCGTTGAATCCCGGGGCTACAATGAGCAGTTCTTC. It translates to CSVESRGYNEQFF.

This sequence joins TRBV20-1 and TRBJ2-1; D perhaps matches TRBD2 (6 bases). The V end was cut by 5 bases, the J end by 9 bases, with 11 bases between. The CDR3 sequence is 11 residues long. Germline CDR1 and CDR2: DFQATT and SNEGSKA (reference sequence). The CDR3 reads CSAGGGFEQFF. CDR3 coding DNA: TGCAGTGCTGGGGGAGGCTTTGAGCAGTTCTTC.

The chain has TRBV20-1 and TRBJ1-5; D is uncertain. CDR1 is DFQATT, CDR2 SNEGSKA, per germline (reference sequence). The V and J ends lost 2 bases and 9 bases respectively, with 11 bases between them. The CDR3 runs 12 residues. CDR3 in amino acids: CSARTSPGPQHF. CDR3 nucleotide sequence: TGCAGTGCTAGAACCAGCCCTGGGCCCCAGCATTTT.

The chain uses TRBV3-1 and TRBJ2-7; TRBD2 agrees at 11 bases. CDR3 length: 13 amino acids. The V and J ends lost 10 bases and 0 bases, in that order; junction bases with no gene match: 2. CDR1 LGHDT and CDR2 YNNKEL come from the germline V gene (reference sequence). CDR3 nucleotides: TGTGCCATCGGGACTAGCGGCTCCTACGAGCAGTACTTC. It specifies CAIGTSGSYEQYF.

The rearrangement joins TRBV15 to TRBJ2-5; a possible D gene is TRBD2 (5 bases). V dropped 0 bases and J dropped 1 base, with 12 bases sitting between them. The CDR3 sequence is 16 residues long. Germline lookup yields CDR1 LNHNV and CDR2 YYDKDF (reference sequence). The CDR3 nucleotides are TGTGCCACCAGCAGAGACCGACTTGGACTCCAAGAGACCCAGTACTTC. Its translation: CATSRDRLGLQETQYF.

The CDR3: CAISSRQGVGTDTQYF. The CDR3 DNA reads TGTGCCATCAGTTCAAGACAGGGAGTAGGCACAGATACGCAGTATTTT. The chain has TRBV10-3 and TRBJ2-3; 7 bases map to TRBD1. The CDR3 has 16 residues. V was pared by 5 bases and J by 1 base, with 9 bases of the junction left unmatched. Germline-derived CDR1 and CDR2 are ENHRY and SYGVKD.

This sequence joins TRBV5-4 and TRBJ2-2; D may match TRBD1 or TRBD2 (5 bases each). This CDR3 contains 14 residues. Trimming removed 3 bases at V and 7 bases at J, with 13 bases between. CDR1 is SGHNT and CDR2 is YYREEE in the germline V gene (reference sequence). For the CDR3, the DNA is TGTGCCAGCAGCTCCGACGGGGCCTACGGGGAGCTGTTTTTT. It translates to CASSSDGAYGELFF.

This sequence joins TRBV5-1 and TRBJ2-7, with TRBD1 identical over 8 bases. Germline V gene sequence: CDR1 SGHRS, CDR2 YFSETQ. Trimming cost V 1 base and J 6 bases; bases outside gene matches: 6. CDR3 length equals 14 residues. The CDR3: CASSLWTGSSEQYF. In DNA form, the CDR3 reads TGCGCCAGCAGCTTGTGGACAGGGTCGAGCGAGCAGTACTTC. The entire variable domain, with the rest obtained from reference TRBV5-1 and TRBJ2-7, is as follows: KAGVTQTPRYLIKTRGQQVTLSCSPISGHRSVSWYQQTPGQGLQFLFEYFSETQRNKGNFPGRFSGRQFSNSRSEMNVSTLELGDSALYLCASSLWTGSSEQYFGPGTRLTVT.

The chain couples TRBV30 to TRBJ1-2; unclear D gene. CDR3 length: 11 amino acids. Germline loops: CDR1 GTSNPN, CDR2 SVGIG (reference sequence). V was trimmed by 4 bases and J by 2 bases, leaving 5 bases between them. The CDR3 DNA sequence: TGTGCCTGGAACGGGAACTATGGCTACACCTTC. Protein sequence: CAWNGNYGYTF.

V usage is TRBV5-6 and J usage is TRBJ2-7; a possible D gene is TRBD1 (6 bases). V gave up 0 bases and J gave up 6 bases, with 13 bases separating them. The CDR3 is 14 amino acids. Germline V lookup: CDR1 SGHDT, CDR2 YYEEEE. The CDR3 coding sequence is TGTGCCAGCAGCTTGGTCCCACAGGGAGTCGAGCAGTACTTC. Protein sequence: CASSLVPQGVEQYF.

The V gene is TRBV4-2, the J gene TRBJ2-5; weak D call: TRBD2 (6 bases). Trimming removed 1 base at V and 5 bases at J, with 17 bases between. Germline lookup yields CDR1 LGHNA and CDR2 YNFKEQ. CDR3 length equals 16 residues. The CDR3 coding sequence is TGTGCCAGCAGCCAAGGAGTCGGGGGTGCGGAGGAGACCCAGTACTTC. Protein sequence: CASSQGVGGAEETQYF.